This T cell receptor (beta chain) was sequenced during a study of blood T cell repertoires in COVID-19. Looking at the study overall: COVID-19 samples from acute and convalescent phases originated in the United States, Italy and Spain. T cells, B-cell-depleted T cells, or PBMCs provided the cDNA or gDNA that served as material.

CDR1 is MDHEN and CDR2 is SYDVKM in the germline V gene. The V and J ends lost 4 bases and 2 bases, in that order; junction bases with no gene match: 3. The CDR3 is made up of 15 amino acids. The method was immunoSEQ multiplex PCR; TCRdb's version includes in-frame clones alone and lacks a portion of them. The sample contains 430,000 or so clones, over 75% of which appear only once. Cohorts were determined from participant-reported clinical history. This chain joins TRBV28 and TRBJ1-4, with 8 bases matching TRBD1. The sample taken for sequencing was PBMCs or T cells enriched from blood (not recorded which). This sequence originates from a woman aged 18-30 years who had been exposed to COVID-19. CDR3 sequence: CASSSPGGTNEKLFF. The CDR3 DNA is TGTGCCAGCAGTTCCCCAGGGGGCACTAATGAAAAACTGTTTTTT.